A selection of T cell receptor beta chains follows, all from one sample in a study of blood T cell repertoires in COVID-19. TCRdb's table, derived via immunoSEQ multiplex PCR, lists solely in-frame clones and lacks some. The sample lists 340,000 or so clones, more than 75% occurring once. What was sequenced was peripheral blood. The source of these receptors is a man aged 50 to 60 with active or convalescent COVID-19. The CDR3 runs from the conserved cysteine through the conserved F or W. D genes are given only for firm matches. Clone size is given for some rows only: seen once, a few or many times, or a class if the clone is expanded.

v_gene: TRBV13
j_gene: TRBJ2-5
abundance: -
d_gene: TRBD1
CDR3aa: CASSSGQGLETQYF
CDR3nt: TGTGCCAGCAGCTCGGGACAGGGGTTGGAGACCCAGTACTTC

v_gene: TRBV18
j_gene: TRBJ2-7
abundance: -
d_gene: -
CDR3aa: CASSLDRSSYEQYF
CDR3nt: TGTGCCAGCTCCCTAGACCGCTCCTCCTACGAGCAGTACTTC

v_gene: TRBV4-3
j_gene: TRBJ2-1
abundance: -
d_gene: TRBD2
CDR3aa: CASSQGAAGGNEQFF
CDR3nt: TGCGCCAGCAGCCAAGGAGCAGCCGGGGGGAATGAGCAGTTCTTC

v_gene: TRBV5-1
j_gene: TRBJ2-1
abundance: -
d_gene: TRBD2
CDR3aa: CASSGGLARRPYNEQFF
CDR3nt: TGCGCCAGCAGCGGCGGACTAGCGCGACGGCCTTACAATGAGCAGTTCTTC

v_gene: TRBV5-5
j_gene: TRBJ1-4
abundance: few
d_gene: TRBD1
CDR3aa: CASSDPGQSFSTNEKLFF
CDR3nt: TGTGCCAGCAGCGATCCGGGACAGAGCTTTTCAACTAATGAAAAACTGTTTTTT

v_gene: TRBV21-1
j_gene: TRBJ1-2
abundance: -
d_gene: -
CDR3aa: CASSKFGQGATLYGYTF
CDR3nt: -

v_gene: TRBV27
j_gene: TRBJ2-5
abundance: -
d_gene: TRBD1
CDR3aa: CASSFGTGKGETQYF
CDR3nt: TGTGCCAGCAGTTTTGGGACAGGGAAAGGAGAGACCCAGTACTTC

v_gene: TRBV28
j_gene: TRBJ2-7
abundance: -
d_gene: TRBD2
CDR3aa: CASSTLGRRYEQYF
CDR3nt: TGTGCCAGCAGTACCCTCGGGAGGCGGTACGAGCAGTACTTC

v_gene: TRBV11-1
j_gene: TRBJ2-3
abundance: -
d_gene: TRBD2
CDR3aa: CASSLAASGRAGTQYF
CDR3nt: TGTGCCAGCAGCTTAGCAGCTAGCGGGAGGGCCGGGACGCAGTATTTT

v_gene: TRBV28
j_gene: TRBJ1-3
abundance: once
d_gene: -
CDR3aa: CASSLQGIRNTIYF
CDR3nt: TGTGCCAGCAGTTTACAGGGGATCAGAAACACCATATATTTT

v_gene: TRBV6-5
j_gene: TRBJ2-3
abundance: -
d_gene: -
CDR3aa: CASSYASTDTQYF
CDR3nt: TGTGCCAGCAGTTACGCGAGCACAGATACGCAGTATTTT

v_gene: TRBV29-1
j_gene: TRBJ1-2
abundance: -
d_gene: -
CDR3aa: CSVVRQGHYGYTF
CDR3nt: TGCAGCGTTGTTCGGCAGGGCCACTATGGCTACACCTTC

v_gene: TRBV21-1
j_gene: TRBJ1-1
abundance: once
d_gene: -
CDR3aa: CASSKAVDRGQAEAFF
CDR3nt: TGTGCCAGCAGCAAAGCAGTCGACAGGGGGCAGGCTGAAGCTTTCTTT

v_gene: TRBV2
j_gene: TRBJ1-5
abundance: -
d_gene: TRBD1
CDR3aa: CASSEFGTGLGQPQHF
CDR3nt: TGTGCCAGCAGTGAATTCGGGACAGGGCTGGGGCAGCCCCAGCATTTT

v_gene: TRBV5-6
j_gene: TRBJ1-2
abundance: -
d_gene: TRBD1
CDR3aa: CASSLRTGNLANYGYTF
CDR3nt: TGTGCCAGCAGCCTCAGGACAGGGAATCTAGCTAACTATGGCTACACCTTC

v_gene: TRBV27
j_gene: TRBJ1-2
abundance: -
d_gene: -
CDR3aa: CASRVSPILGEGNGYTF
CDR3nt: TGTGCCAGCAGAGTTTCCCCGATTCTAGGGGAGGGAAATGGCTACACCTTC

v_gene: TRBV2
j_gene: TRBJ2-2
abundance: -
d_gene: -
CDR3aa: CASSAGWNTGELFF
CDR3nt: TGTGCCAGCAGTGCGGGTTGGAACACCGGGGAGCTGTTTTTT

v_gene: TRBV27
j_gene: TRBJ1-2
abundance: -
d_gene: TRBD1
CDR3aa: CASSLSPTGTGGRYGYTF
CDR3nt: TGTGCCAGCAGTTTATCACCTACCGGGACAGGGGGCCGCTATGGCTACACCTTC

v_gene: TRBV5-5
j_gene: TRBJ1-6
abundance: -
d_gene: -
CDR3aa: CASRLWNSPLHF
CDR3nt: TGTGCCAGCAGACTGTGGAATTCACCCCTCCACTTT

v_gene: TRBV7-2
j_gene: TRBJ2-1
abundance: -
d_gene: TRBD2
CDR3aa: CASSSHSGRNYNEQFF
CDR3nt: TGTGCCAGCAGCTCACATAGCGGGAGAAACTACAATGAGCAGTTCTTC

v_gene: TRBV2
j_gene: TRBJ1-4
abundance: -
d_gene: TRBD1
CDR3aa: CASSEGQGSEKLFF
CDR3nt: TGTGCCAGCAGTGAGGGACAGGGCTCTGAAAAACTGTTTTTT

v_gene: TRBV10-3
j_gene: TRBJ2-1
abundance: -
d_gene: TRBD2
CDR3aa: CAISAGLAGEYNEQFF
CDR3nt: TGTGCCATCAGTGCAGGACTAGCGGGAGAGTACAATGAGCAGTTCTTC

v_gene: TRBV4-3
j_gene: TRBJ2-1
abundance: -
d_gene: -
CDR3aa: CASSQDGSVGSYNEQFF
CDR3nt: TGCGCCAGCAGCCAAGATGGTAGCGTGGGTTCCTACAATGAGCAGTTCTTC

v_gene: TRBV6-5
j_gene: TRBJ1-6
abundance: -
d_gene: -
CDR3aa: CASAPTGYNSPLHF
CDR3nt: TGTGCCAGCGCCCCCACAGGGTATAATTCACCCCTCCACTTT

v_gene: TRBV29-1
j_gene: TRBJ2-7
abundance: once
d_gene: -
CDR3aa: CSVVVRAYEQYF
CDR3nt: TGCAGCGTTGTAGTACGGGCCTACGAGCAGTACTTC

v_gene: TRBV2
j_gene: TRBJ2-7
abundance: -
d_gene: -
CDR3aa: CASSEVGLFGVEQYF
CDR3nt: TGTGCCAGCAGTGAAGTTGGACTTTTTGGTGTCGAGCAGTACTTC

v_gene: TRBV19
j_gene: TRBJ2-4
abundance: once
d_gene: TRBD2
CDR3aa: CASSNTGTSKDIQYF
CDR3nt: TGTGCCAGTAGTAATACCGGGACTAGTAAAGACATTCAGTACTTC

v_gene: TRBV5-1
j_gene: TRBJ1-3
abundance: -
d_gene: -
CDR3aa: CASSLTGTGNTIYF
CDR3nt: TGCGCCAGCAGCTTGACAGGGACTGGAAACACCATATATTTT

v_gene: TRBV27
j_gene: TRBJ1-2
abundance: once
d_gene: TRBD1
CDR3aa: CASSAGGVGYTF
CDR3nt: TGTGCCAGCAGTGCAGGGGGCGTTGGCTACACCTTC

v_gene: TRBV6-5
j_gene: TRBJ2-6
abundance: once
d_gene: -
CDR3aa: CASMPPGTGANVLTF
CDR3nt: TGTGCCAGCATGCCCCCAGGAACTGGGGCCAACGTCCTGACTTTC

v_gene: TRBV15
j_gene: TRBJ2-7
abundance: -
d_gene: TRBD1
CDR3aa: CATSRGGQGDYEQYF
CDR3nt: TGTGCCACCAGCAGGGGGGGACAGGGAGACTACGAGCAGTACTTC

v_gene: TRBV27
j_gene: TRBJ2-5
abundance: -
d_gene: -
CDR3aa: CASSLSAEETQYF
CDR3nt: TGTGCCAGCAGTTTATCGGCCGAAGAGACCCAGTACTTC

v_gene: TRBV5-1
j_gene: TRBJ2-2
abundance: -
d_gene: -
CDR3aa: CASSLDWNTGELFF
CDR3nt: TGCGCCAGCAGCTTGGACTGGAACACCGGGGAGCTGTTTTTT